This T cell receptor (beta chain) is from a study of T-cell memory formation after mild COVID-19 (dated by TCRdb to 2020 to 2023). For the study in its entirety: TCR sequence clusters from the two donors were largely donor specific. Longitudinal TCRalpha and TCRbeta repertoire sequencing tracked T-cell clones expanding and contracting after mild COVID-19 in a couple of donors. The cohort comprised two young, previously healthy adult volunteers, one female and one male.

Points on this clonotype: Its target antigen remains unknown. Base qualities are not provided; no much larger clone lies one nucleotide away.

V lost 4 bases and J lost 2 bases; the stretch between them is 16 bases long. The CDR3 goes from the cysteine to the phenylalanine over 15 residues. Only the CDR3 portion is preserved as DNA: 45 bases, with reading frame beginning at the first base. The CDR1 and CDR2 encoded by the germline V gene are SGDLS and YYNGEE. TCRdb names Illumina NovaSeq 6000 as the instrument used. cDNA libraries for TCRalpha and TCRbeta were prepared by 5'RACE using constant-segment primers, with sample barcodes and unique molecular identifiers added. Trizol reagent was used to extract RNA from every sample. Amplification of the libraries took two PCR steps, and the second step added a second sample barcode plus Illumina TruSeq adapters. Sequencing of the libraries was done on an Illumina NovaSeq, producing 2 x 150 bp paired-end reads. The paper's data handling went like this. Demultiplexing of reads and collapsing into UMI-guided consensus sequences were performed with migec v1.2.7. Using mixcr v2.1.11, UMI consensuses were aligned to TRA and TRB V and J templates and then assembled into clonotypes. Expanded or contracted clonotypes were those called significant by both edgeR and NoisET, with noise models trained on biological replicates. edgeR calls used a false discovery rate-adjusted p below 0.01 and a log2 fold-change threshold of 1. As an exploratory analysis of dynamics, max-normalized trajectories of the 1000 most abundant clonotypes were examined with PCA combined with hierarchical clustering. Separately sequenced CD4+ and CD8+ repertoires were used to assign the CD4 or CD8 phenotype of responding clones. TCRdb reworked the public reads: Q25 trimming with fastp, MiXCR clone assembly, productive beta chains retained. Entries that share a CDR3 protein sequence are merged under the most common genes and DNA. The V and J calls shown here were made by TCRdb, not taken from the authors' results. The table for this sample lists over 120,000 distinct CDR3 sequences; less than 25% of them were counted only once. Approximately 25% of the sample is in the top ten clones.

Overall study results and their limits: The second-wave clones that peaked on day 37 were not confirmed to be SARS-CoV-2 specific. Contracting CD4+ clones turned up mainly in the CM and EM memory subsets, whereas EMRA was where CD8+ clones were enriched. From day 15 to 85, contracting clones showed balanced CD4/CD8 phenotypes, whereas a second wave of clones that expanded from day 15 to 37 leaned towards CD4+. The study covered only two mild cases, and larger cohorts including severe cases with pre-infection samples were considered necessary. Some responding clones were found in pre-infection memory, which suggests that pre-existing cross-reactive memory T cells took part in the SARS-CoV-2 response.

Ficoll-Paque density gradient centrifugation was used to isolate PBMCs. The receptor comes from an adult woman who had mild COVID-19 (a few samples of this study predate the infection). The sample titles of this study are shuffled in the database, so cell type and time point are left out; the donor was told from shared clones. Sequencing was done on a sample of PBMCs or a T cell subset sorted from them (not recorded which). The sequence is built from TRBV9 and TRBJ2-7; the D element could tentatively be TRBD1 or TRBD2, as 5 bases agree for each. The CDR3 protein is CASSPPGRIPYEQYF. The bases are TGTGCCAGCAGCCCCCCGGGACGCATCCCCTACGAGCAGTACTTC.